The source of this T cell receptor beta chain is a study of blood T cell repertoires in COVID-19. As handled by the study authors: Amplification of reference gene primers was used by the study to estimate nucleated cell counts. Profiling relied on immunoSEQ multiplex PCR, and the TCRdb table lists in-frame clones only, not all of them. That table supplies the V and J calls and clone size; D and trimming were determined from the DNA. This table has roughly 280,000 clones, 75% to 90% appearing once. The receptor's source is an older woman with acute or convalescent COVID-19. The sequenced material came from peripheral blood.

The DNA for the CDR3 is TGTGCCAGCAGCCTGGAGGCGGACACTGAAGCTTTCTTT. Its protein is CASSLEADTEAFF. This chain connects TRBV6-5 to TRBJ1-1; D not certain. With 6 bases removed from V and 3 bases from J, the gap between germline ends came to 11 bases. CDR1 MNHEY and CDR2 SVGAGI come from the germline V gene. The length of the CDR3 is 13 residues.